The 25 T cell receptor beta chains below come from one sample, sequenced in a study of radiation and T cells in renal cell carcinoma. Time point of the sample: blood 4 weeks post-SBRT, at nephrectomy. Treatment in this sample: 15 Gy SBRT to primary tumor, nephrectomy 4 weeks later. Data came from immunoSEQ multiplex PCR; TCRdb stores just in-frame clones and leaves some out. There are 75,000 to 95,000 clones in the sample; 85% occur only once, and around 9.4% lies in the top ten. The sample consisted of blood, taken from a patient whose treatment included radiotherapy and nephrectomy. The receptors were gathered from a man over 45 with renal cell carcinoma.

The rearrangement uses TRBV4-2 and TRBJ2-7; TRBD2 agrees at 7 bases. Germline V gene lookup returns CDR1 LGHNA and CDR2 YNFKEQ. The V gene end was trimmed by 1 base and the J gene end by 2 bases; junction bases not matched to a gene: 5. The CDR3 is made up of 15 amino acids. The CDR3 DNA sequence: TGTGCCAGCAGCCAAGTGAGCGGGGCGGCCTACGAGCAGTACTTC. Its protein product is CASSQVSGAAYEQYF.

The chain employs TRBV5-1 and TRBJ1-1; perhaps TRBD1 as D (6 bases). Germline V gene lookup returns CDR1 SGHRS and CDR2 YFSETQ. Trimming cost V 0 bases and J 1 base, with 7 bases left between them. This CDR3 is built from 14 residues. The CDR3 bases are TGCGCCAGCAGCTTGGACAGGGCGAACACTGAAGCTTTCTTT. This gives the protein CASSLDRANTEAFF.

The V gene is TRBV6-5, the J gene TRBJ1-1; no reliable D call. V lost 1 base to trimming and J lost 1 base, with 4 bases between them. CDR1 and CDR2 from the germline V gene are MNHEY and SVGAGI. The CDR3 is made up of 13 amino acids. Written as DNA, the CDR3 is TGTGCCAGCAGTTACTGGAGGAACACTGAAGCTTTCTTT. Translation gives CASSYWRNTEAFF.

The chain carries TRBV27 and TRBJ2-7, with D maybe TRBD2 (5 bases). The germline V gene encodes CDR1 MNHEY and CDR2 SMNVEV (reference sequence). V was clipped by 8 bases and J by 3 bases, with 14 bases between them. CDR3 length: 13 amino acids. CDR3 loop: CASRTRVGYEQYF. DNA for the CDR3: TGTGCCAGCCGGACGCGGGTCGGCTACGAGCAGTACTTC.

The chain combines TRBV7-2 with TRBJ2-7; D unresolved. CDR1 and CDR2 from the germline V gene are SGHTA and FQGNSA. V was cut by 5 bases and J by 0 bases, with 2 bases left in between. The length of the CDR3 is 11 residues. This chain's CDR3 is CASSLSYEQYF. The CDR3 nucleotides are TGTGCCAGCAGCCTCTCCTACGAGCAGTACTTC.

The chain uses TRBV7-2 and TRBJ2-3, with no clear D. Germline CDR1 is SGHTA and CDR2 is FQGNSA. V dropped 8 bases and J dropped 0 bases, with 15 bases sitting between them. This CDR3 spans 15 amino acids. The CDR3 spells CASGGGFASTDTQYF. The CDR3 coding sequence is TGTGCCAGCGGTGGCGGCTTTGCTAGCACAGATACGCAGTATTTT.

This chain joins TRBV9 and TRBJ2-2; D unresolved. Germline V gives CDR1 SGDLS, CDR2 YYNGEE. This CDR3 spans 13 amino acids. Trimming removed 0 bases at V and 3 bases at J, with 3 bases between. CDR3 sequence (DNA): TGTGCCAGCAGCGTAGTCGACACCGGGGAGCTGTTTTTT. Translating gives CASSVVDTGELFF.

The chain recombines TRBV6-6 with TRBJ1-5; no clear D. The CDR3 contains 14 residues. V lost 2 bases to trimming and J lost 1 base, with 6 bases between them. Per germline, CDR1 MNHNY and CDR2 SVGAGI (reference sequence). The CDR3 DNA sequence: TGTGCCAGCAGTTACCCAGAGAGCAATCAGCCCCAGCATTTT. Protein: CASSYPESNQPQHF.

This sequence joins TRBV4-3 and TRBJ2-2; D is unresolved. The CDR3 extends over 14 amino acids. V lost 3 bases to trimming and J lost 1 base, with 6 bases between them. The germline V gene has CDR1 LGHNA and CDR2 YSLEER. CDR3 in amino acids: CASSHDLNTGELFF. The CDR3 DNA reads TGCGCCAGCAGCCATGACCTGAACACCGGGGAGCTGTTTTTT.

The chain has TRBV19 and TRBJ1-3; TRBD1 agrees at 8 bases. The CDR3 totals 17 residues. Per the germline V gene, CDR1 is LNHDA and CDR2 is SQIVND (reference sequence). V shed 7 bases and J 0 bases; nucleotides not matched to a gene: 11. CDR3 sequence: CASTPLTGGSSGNTIYF. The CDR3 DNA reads TGTGCCAGTACTCCTCTCACAGGGGGTAGCTCTGGAAACACCATATATTTT.

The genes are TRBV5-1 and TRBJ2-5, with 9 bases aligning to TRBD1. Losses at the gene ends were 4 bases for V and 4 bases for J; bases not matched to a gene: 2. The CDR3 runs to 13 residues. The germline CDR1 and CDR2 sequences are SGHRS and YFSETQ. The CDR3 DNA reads TGCGCCAGCAGCGGGGACAGGGTAGAGACCCAGTACTTC. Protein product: CASSGDRVETQYF.

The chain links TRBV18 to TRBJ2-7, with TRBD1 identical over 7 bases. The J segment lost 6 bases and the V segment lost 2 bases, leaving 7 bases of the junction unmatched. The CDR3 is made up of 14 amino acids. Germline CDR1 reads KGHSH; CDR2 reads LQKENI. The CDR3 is CASSPTGETTEQYF. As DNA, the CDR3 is TGTGCCAGCTCACCAACAGGGGAAACTACCGAGCAGTACTTC.

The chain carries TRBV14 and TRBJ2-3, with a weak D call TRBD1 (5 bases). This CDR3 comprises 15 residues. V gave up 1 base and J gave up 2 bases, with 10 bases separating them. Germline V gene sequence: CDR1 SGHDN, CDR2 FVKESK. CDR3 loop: CASSQVLGHTDTQYF. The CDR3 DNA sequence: TGTGCCAGCAGCCAAGTATTAGGACACACAGATACGCAGTATTTT.

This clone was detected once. CDR3 amino acids: CASREQGTSGTDTQYF. The CDR3 coding sequence is TGTGCCAGCAGAGAACAGGGGACTAGCGGGACAGATACGCAGTATTTT. The rearrangement joins TRBV27 to TRBJ2-3; 12 bases agree with TRBD2. J lost 3 bases, V lost 6 bases, and 7 bases had no gene match. This CDR3 is 16 amino acids long. Germline assignment: CDR1 MNHEY and CDR2 SMNVEV (reference sequence).

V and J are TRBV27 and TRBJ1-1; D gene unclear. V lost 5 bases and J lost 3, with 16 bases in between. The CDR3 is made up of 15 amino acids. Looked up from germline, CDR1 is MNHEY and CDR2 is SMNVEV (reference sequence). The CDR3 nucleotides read TGTGCCAGCAGTCCCATCGGAGGACGGGACACTGAAGCTTTCTTT. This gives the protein CASSPIGGRDTEAFF.

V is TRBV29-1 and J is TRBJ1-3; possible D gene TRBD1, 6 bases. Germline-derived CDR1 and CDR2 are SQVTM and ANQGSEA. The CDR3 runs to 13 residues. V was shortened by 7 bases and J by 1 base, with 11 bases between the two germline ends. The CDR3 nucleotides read TGCAGCGCCTCCAGGGGTTCTGGAAACACCATATATTTT. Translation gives CSASRGSGNTIYF.

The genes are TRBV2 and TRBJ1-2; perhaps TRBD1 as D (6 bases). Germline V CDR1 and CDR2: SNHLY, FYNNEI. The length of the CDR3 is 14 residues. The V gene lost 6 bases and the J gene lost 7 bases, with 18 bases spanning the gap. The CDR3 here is CASRIYRVDGGYTF. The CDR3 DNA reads TGTGCCAGCAGAATATACAGGGTTGATGGTGGCTACACCTTC.

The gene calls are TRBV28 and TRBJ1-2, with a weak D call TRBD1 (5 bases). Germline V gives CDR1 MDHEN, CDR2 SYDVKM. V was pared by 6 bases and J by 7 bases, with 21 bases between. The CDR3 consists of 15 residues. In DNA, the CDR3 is TGTGCCAGCAGCCTTATGGAAACCAGACAGTCTGGCTACACCTTC. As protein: CASSLMETRQSGYTF.

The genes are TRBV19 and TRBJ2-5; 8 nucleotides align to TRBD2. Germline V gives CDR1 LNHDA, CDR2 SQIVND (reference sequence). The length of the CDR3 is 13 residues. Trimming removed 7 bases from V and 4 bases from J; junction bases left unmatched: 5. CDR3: CASMELAGETQYF. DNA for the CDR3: TGTGCCAGTATGGAGCTAGCGGGAGAGACCCAGTACTTC. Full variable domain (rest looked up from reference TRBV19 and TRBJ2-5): DGGITQSPKYLFRKEGQNVTLSCEQNLNHDAMYWYRQDPGQGLRLIYYSQIVNDFQKGDIAEGYSVSREKKESFPLTVTSAQKNPTAFYLCASMELAGETQYFGPGTRLLVL.

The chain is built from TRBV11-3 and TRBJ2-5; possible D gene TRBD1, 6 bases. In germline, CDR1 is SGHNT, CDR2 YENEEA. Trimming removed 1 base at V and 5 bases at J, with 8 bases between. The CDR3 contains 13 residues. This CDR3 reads CASSLGDRETQYF. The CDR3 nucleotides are TGTGCCAGCAGCTTAGGAGACAGGGAGACCCAGTACTTC.

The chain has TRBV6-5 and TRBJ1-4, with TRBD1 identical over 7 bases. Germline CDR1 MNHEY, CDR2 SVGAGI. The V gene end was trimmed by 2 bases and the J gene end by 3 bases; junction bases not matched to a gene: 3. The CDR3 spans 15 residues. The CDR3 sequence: CASSYMTGPNEKLFF. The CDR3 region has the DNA TGTGCCAGCAGTTACATGACAGGGCCTAATGAAAAACTGTTTTTT.

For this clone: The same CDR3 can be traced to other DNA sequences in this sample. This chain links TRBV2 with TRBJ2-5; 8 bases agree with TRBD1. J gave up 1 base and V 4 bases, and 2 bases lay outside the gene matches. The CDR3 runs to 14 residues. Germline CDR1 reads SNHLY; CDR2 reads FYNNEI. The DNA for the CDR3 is TGTGCCAGCAGTGGGGGGACAGGCCAAGAGACCCAGTACTTC. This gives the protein CASSGGTGQETQYF. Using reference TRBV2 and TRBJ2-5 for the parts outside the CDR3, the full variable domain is EPEVTQTPSHQVTQMGQEVILRCVPISNHLYFYWYRQILGQKVEFLVSFYNNEISEKSEIFDDQFSVERPDGSNFTLKIRSTKLEDSAMYFCASSGGTGQETQYFGPGTRLLVL.

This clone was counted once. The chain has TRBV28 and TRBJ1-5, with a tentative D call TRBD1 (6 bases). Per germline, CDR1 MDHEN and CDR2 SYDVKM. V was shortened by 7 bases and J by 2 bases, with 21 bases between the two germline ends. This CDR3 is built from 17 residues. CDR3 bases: TGTGCCAGCATACGTGGAACCCGGGGGCATGGCAATCAGCCCCAGCATTTT. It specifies CASIRGTRGHGNQPQHF.

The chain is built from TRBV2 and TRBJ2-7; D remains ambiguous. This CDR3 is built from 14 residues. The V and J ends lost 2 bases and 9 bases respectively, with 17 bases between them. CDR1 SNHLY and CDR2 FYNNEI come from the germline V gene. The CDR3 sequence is CASSESNGRLGQYF. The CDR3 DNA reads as TGTGCCAGCAGTGAATCGAACGGGCGGCTAGGGCAGTACTTC.

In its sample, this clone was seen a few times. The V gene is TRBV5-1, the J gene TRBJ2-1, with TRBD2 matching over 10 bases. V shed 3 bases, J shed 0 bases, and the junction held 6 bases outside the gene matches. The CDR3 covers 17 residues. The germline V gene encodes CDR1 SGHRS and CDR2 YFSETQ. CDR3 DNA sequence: TGCGCCAGCAGCTCTACTAGCGGGATGAGCTCCTACAATGAGCAGTTCTTC. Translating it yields CASSSTSGMSSYNEQFF.